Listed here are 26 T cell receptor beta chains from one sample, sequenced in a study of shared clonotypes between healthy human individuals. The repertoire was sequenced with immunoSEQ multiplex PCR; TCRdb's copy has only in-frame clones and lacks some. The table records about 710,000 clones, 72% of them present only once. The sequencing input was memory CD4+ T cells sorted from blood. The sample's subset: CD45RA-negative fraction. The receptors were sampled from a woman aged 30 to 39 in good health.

Here the CDR3 reads CASSLSSGGEKLFF. The CDR3, as DNA: TGTGCCAGCAGCTTAAGTTCCGGGGGCGAAAAACTGTTTTTT. The chain carries TRBV7-9 and TRBJ1-4; D might be TRBD1 (6 bases). CDR1 is SEHNR, CDR2 FQNEAQ, per germline (reference sequence). The V end was cut by 2 bases, the J end by 8 bases, with 12 bases between. The CDR3 spans 14 residues.

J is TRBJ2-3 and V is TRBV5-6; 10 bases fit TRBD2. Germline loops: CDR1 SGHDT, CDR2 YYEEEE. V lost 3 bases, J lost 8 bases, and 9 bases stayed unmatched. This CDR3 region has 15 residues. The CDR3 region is CASSYPAGGKPTQYF. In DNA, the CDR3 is TGTGCCAGCAGCTACCCAGCGGGAGGGAAGCCTACGCAGTATTTT.

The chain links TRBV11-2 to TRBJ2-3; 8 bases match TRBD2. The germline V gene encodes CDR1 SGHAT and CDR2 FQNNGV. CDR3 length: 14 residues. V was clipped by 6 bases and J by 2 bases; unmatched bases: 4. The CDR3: CASSSSGDTDTQYF. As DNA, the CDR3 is TGTGCCAGCAGTAGTAGCGGGGACACAGATACGCAGTATTTT.

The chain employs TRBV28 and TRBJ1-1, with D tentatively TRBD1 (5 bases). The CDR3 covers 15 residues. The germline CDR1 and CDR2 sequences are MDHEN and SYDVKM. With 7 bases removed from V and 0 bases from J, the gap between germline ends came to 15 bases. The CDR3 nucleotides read TGTGCCAGCACTCATTTCAGACAGTTGAACACTGAAGCTTTCTTT. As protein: CASTHFRQLNTEAFF.

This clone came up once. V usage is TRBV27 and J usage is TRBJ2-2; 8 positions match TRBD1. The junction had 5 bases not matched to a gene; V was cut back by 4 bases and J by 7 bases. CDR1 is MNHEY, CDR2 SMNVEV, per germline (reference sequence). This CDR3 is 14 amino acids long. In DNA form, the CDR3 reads TGTGCCAGCAGTTCGAGACAGGGGATCGGGGAGCTGTTTTTT. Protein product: CASSSRQGIGELFF.

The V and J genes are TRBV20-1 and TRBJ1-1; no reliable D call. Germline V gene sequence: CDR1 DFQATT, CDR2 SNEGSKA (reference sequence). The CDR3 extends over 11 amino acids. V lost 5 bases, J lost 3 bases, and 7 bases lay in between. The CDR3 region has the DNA TGCAGTGCTCCAGACCACACTGAAGCTTTCTTT. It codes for CSAPDHTEAFF.

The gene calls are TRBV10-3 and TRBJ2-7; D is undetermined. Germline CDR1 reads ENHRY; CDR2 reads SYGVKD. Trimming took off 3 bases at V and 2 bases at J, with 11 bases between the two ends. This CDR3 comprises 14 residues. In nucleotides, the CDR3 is TGTGCCATCAGTGAACCCCCCGGCACCTACGAGCAGTACTTC. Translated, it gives CAISEPPGTYEQYF.

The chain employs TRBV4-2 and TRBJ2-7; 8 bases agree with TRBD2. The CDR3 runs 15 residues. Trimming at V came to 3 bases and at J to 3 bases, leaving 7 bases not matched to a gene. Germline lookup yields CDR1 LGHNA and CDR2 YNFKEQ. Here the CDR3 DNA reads TGTGCCAGCAGCCAGGAACTAGCGGAGAGCTACGAGCAGTACTTC. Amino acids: CASSQELAESYEQYF.

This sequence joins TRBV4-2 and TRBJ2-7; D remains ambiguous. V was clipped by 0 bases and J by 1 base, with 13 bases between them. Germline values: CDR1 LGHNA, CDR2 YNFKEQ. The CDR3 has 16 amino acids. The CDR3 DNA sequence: TGTGCCAGCAGCCAAGATCATGGTATTGTTTCCTACGAGCAGTACTTC. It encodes CASSQDHGIVSYEQYF.

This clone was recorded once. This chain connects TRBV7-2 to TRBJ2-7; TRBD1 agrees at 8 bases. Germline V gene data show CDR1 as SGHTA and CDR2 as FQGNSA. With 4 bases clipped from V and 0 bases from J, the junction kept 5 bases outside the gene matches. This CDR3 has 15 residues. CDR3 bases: TGTGCCAGCAGCTCGGGTGGGACAGGCTCCTACGAGCAGTACTTC. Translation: CASSSGGTGSYEQYF.

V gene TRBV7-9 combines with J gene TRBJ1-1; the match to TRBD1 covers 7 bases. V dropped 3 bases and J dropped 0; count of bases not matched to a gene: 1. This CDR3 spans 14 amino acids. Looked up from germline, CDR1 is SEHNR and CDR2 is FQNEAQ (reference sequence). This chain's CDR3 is CASSFGQVNTEAFF. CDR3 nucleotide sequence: TGTGCCAGCAGCTTTGGACAGGTGAACACTGAAGCTTTCTTT.

Here the CDR3 reads CASSLEFMEQFF. The CDR3 DNA is TGCGCCAGCAGCTTGGAGTTCATGGAGCAGTTCTTC. The chain employs TRBV5-1 and TRBJ2-1; D gene uncertain. V dropped 0 bases and J dropped 10 bases, with 8 bases sitting between them. Germline values: CDR1 SGHRS, CDR2 YFSETQ. The CDR3 covers 12 residues.

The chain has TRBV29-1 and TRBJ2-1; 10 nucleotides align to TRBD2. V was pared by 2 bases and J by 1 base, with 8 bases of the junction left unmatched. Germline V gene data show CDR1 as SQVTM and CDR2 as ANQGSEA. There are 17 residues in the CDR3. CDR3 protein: CSVEMLAGEASYNEQFF. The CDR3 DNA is TGCAGCGTTGAAATGCTAGCGGGAGAGGCGTCCTACAATGAGCAGTTCTTC.

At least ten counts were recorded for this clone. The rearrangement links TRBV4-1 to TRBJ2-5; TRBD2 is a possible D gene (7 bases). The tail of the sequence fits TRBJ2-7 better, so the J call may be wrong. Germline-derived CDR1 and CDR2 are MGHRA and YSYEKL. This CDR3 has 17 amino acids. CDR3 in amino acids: CASSQELGTGGPYEQYF. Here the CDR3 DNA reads TGCGCCAGCAGCCAAGAATTAGGTACCGGGGGGCCCTACGAGCAGTACTTC.

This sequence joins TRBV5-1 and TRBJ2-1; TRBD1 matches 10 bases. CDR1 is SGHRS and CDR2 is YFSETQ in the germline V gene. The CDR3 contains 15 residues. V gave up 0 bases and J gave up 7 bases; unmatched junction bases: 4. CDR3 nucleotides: TGCGCCAGCAGCTTGGGGACAGGGGGTGTTAATGAGCAGTTCTTC. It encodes CASSLGTGGVNEQFF.

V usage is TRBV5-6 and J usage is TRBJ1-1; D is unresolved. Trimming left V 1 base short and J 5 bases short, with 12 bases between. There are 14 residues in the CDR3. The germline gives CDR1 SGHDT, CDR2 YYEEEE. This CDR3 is CASSLFRVGTEAFF. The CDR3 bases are TGTGCCAGCAGCTTGTTTCGGGTTGGGACTGAAGCTTTCTTT.

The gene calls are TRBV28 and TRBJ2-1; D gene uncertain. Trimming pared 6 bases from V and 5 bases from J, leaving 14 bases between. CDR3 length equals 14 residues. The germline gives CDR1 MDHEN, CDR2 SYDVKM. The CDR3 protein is CASRPLTANNEQFF. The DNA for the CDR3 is TGTGCCAGCAGGCCACTAACAGCGAACAATGAGCAGTTCTTC.

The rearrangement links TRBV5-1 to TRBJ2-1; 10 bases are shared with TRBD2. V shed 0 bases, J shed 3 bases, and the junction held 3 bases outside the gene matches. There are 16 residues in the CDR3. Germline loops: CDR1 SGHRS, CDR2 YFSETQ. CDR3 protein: CASSLGSSGSYNEQFF. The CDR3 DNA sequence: TGCGCCAGCAGCTTGGGCTCTAGCGGGAGCTACAATGAGCAGTTCTTC.

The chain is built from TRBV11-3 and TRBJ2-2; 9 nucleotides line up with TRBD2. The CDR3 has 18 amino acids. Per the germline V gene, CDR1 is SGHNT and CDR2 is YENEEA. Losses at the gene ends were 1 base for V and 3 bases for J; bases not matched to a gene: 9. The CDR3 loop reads CASSLGLAGFTDTGELFF. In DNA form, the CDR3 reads TGTGCCAGCAGCTTAGGCCTAGCGGGATTCACAGACACCGGGGAGCTGTTTTTT.

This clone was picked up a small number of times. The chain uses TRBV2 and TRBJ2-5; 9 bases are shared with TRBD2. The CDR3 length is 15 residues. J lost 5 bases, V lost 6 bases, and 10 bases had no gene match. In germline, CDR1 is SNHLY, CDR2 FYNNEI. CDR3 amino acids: CASRWAGGPGETQYF. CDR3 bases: TGTGCCAGCAGGTGGGCGGGAGGGCCAGGGGAGACCCAGTACTTC.

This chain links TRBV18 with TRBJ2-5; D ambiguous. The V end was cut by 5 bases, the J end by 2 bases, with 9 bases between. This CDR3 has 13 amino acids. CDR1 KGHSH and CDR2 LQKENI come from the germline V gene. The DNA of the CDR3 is TGTGCCAGCTCATTTGCAGGTCAAGAGACCCAGTACTTC. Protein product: CASSFAGQETQYF.

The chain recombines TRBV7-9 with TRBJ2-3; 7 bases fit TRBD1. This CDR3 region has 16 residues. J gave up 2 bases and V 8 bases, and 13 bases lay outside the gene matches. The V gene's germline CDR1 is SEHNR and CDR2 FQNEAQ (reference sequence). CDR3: CASGTGQSLDTDTQYF. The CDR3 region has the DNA TGTGCCAGCGGCACGGGACAGAGCCTGGACACAGATACGCAGTATTTT.

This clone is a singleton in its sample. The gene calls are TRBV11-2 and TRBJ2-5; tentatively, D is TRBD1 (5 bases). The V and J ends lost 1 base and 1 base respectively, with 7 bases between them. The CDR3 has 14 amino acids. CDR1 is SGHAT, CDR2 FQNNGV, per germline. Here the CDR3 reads CASSLGGSQETQYF. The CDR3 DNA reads TGTGCCAGCAGCTTAGGGGGCAGCCAAGAGACCCAGTACTTC.

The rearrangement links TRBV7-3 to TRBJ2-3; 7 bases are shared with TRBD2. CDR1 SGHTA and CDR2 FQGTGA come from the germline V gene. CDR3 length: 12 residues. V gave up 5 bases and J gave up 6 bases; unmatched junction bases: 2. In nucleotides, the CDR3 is TGTGCCAGCAGCCCCGGGGGGGATACGCAGTATTTT. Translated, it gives CASSPGGDTQYF.

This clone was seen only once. CDR3 DNA sequence: TGTGCCAGCAGCAAAGGACTAGCGGGAGGTACTCGATTGGGCACAGATACGCAGTATTTT. Protein product: CASSKGLAGGTRLGTDTQYF. The chain uses TRBV5-4 and TRBJ2-3; 14 bases match TRBD2. J was trimmed by 1 base and V by 4 bases; bases with no gene match: 14. In germline, CDR1 is SGHNT, CDR2 YYREEE (reference sequence). There are 20 residues in the CDR3.

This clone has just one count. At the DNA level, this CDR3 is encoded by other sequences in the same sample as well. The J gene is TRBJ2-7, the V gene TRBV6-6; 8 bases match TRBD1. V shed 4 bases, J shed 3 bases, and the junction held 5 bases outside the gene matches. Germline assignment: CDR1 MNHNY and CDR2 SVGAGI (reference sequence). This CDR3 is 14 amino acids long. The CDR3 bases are TGTGCCAGCAGTTCCGGGACAGGCTTCTACGAGCAGTACTTC. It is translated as CASSSGTGFYEQYF.